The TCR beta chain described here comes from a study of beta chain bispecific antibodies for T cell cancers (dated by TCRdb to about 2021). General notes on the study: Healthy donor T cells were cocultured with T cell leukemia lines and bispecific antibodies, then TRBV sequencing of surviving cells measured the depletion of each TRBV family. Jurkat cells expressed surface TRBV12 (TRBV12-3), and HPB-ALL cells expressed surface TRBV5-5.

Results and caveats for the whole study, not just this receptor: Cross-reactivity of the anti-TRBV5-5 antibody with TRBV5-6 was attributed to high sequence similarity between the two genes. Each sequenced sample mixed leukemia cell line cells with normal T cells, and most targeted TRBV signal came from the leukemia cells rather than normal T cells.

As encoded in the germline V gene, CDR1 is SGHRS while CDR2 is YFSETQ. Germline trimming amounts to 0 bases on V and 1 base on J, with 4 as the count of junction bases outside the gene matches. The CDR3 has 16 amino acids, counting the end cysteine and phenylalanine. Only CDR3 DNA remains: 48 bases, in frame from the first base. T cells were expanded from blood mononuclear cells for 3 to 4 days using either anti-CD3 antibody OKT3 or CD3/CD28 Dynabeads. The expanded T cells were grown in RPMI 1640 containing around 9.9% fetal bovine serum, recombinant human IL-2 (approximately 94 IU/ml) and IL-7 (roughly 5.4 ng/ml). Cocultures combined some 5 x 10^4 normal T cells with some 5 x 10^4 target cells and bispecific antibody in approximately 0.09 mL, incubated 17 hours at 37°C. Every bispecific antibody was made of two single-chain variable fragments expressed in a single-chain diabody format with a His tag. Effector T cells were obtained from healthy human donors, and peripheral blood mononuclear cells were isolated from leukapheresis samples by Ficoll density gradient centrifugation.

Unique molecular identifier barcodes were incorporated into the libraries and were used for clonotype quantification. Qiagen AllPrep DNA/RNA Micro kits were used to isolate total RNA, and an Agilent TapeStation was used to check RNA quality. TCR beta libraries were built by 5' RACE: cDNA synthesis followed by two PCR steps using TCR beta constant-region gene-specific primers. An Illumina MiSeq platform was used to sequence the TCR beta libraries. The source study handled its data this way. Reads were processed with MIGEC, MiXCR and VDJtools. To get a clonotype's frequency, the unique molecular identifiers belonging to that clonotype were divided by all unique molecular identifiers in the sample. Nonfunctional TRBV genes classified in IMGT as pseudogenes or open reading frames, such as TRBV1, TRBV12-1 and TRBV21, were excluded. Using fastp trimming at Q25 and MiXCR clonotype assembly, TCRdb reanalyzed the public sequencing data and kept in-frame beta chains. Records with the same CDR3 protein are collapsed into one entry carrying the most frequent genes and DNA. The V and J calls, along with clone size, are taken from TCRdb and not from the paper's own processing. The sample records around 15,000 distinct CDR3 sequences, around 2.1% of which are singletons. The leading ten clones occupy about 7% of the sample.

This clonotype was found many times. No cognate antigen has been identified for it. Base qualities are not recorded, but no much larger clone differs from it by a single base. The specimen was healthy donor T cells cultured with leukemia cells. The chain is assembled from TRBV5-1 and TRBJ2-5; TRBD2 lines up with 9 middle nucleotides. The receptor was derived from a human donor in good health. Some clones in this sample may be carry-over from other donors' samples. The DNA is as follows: TGCGCCAGCAGCTTGGTCCCAGCGGGGGGCCAAGAGACCCAGTACTTC. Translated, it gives CASSLVPAGGQETQYF. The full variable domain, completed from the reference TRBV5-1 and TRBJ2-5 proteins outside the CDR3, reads KAGVTQTPRYLIKTRGQQVTLSCSPISGHRSVSWYQQTPGQGLQFLFEYFSETQRNKGNFPGRFSGRQFSNSRSEMNVSTLELGDSALYLCASSLVPAGGQETQYFGPGTRLLVL.